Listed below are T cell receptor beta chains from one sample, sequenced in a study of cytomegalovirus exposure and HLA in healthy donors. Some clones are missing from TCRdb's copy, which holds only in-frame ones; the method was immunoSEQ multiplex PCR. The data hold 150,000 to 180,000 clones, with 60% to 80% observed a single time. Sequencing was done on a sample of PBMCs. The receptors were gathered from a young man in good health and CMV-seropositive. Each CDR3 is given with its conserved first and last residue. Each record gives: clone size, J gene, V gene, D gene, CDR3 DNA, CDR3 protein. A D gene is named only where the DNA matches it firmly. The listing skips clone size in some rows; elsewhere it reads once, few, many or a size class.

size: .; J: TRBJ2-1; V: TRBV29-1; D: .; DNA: TGCAGCGTTGAGCCCCGCCCCGAGAGGAATGAGCAGTTCTTC; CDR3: CSVEPRPERNEQFF
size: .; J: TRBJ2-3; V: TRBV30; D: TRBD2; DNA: TGTGCCTGGAGCCAAAGGAGGCTAGCGGGAAATCGCACAGATACGCAGTATTTT; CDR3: CAWSQRRLAGNRTDTQYF
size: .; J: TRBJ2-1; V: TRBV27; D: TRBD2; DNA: TGTGCCAGCAGTCTTTTAGCGGGAGGGTACAATGAGCAGTTCTTC; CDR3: CASSLLAGGYNEQFF
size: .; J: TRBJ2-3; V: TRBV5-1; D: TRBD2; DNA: TGCGCCAGCAGCTTGTTGCCTAGCGGGAACACAGATACGCAGTATTTT; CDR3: CASSLLPSGNTDTQYF
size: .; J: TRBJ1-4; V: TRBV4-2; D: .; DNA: TGTGCCAGCAGCCAAGGGCGGAATGAAAAACTGTTTTTT; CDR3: CASSQGRNEKLFF
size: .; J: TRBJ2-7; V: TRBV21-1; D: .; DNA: TGTGCCAGCAGGACAGAGAATGCCGACAGGGCGGCCCACGAGCAGTACTTC; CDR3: CASRTENADRAAHEQYF
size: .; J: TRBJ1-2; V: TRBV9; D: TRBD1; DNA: TGTGCCAGCAGCGCCCCACCGGGGACAGGGGTCTATGGCTACACCTTC; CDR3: CASSAPPGTGVYGYTF
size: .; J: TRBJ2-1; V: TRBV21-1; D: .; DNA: TGTGCCAGCAGCAAAGCGGGCCAACTAGCGGGGGTTTGGTCTAATGAGCAGTTCTTC; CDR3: CASSKAGQLAGVWSNEQFF
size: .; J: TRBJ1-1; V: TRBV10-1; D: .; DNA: TGCGCCAGCAGTAGACAGGAGAACACTGAAGCTTTCTTT; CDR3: CASSRQENTEAFF
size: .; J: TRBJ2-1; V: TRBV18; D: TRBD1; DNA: TGTGCCAGCTCATCGGCGGACAGGGGGCGGAATGAGCAGTTCTTC; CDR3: CASSSADRGRNEQFF
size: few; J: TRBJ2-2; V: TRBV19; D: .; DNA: TGTGCCAGTAGTATAAGCCAGAACACCGGGGAGCTGTTTTTT; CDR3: CASSISQNTGELFF
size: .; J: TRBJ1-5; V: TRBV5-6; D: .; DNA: TGTGCCAGCAGCTTGGGGCCCGGGAGCTATAGCAATCAGCCCCAGCATTTT; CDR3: CASSLGPGSYSNQPQHF
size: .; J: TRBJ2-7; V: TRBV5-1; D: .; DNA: TGCGCCAGCAGCTTGCTTAGCTCCTACGAGCAGTACTTC; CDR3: CASSLLSSYEQYF
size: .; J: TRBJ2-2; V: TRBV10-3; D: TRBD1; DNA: TGTGCCATCAGTGAGTCCCGCGGACAGGGCGGCGGGGAGCTGTTTTTT; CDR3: CAISESRGQGGGELFF
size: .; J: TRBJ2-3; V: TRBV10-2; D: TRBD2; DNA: TGCGCCAACTGGACTAGCGGGAAAACAGATACGCAGTATTTT; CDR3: CANWTSGKTDTQYF
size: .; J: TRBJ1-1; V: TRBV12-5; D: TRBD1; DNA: TGTGCTAGTGGTTTGGTACCCGACAGGGTCGCTGAAGCTTTCTTT; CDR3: CASGLVPDRVAEAFF
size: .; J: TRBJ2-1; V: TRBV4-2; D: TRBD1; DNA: TGTGCCAGCAGCCAAGAGGATACAGGGGGAGTGACCTACAATGAGCAGTTCTTC; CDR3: CASSQEDTGGVTYNEQFF
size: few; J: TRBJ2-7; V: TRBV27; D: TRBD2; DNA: TGTGCCAGCAGTCCCCCCTCGAGCGGGAGCGAGTTAAGGGAGCAGTACTTC; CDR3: CASSPPSSGSELREQYF
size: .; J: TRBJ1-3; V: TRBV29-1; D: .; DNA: TGCAGCGTTACTCCCGGGCAGGGCGGAAACACCATATATTTT; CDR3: CSVTPGQGGNTIYF
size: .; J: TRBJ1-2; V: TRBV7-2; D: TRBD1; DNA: TGTGCCAGCAGCTTAGGTCGTAGGGGACAGGGAGTTACGGGCTACACCTTC; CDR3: CASSLGRRGQGVTGYTF
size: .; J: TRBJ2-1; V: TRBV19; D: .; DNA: TGTGCCAGTAGTCGCCCCCCAGGCCTCTCCTACAATGAGCAGTTCTTC; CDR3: CASSRPPGLSYNEQFF
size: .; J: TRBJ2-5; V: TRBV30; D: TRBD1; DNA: TGTGCCTGGAGTAACAGGGGGATAGAGACCCAGTACTTC; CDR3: CAWSNRGIETQYF
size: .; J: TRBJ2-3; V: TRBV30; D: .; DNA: TGTGCCTGGAGTTTCCAGGGCGCAGATACGCAGTATTTT; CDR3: CAWSFQGADTQYF
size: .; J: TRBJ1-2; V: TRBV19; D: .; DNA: TGTGCCAGTAGTCCTCGTATAGGGGCCATCACCTTC; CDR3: CASSPRIGAITF
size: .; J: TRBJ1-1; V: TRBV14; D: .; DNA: TGTGCCAGCAGCCAAGATATGTCCGCTGAAGCTTTCTTT; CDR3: CASSQDMSAEAFF
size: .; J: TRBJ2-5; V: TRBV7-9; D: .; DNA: TGTTCCAGCAATTCCGGGACAATAGAGCAAGAGACCCAGTACTTC; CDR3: CSSNSGTIEQETQYF
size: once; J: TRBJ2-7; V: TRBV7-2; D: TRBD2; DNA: TGTGCCAGCAGCTTAGGTTCGCTAGCGGGGGGTTACGAGCAGTACTTC; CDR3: CASSLGSLAGGYEQYF
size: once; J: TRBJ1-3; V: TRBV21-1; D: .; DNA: TGTGCCAGCAGCAGATCAGATAACTCTGGAAACACCATATATTTT; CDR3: CASSRSDNSGNTIYF
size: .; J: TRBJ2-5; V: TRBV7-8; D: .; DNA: TGTGCCAGCAGCTCCTTACCGGGACAAAGACAGGAAGAGACCCAGTACTTC; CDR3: CASSSLPGQRQEETQYF
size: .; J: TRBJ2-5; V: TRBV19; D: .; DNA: TGTGCCAGTAGTAATACCGGAGAGGGCCAAGAGACCCAGTACTTC; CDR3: CASSNTGEGQETQYF
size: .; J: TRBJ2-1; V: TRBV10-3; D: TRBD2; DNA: TGTGCCATCAGTGGGACTAGCGGGGGGAGTGGTGAGCAGTTCTTC; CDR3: CAISGTSGGSGEQFF
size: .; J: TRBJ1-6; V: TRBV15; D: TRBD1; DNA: TGTGCCACCAGCAGAGATTGGGGACAGGGGGATTCACCCCTCCACTTT; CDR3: CATSRDWGQGDSPLHF
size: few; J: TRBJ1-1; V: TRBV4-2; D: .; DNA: TGTGCCAGCAGCCCAAGCGGTATCGGGGAGATGAACACTGAAGCTTTCTTT; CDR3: CASSPSGIGEMNTEAFF
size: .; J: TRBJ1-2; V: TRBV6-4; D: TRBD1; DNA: TGTGCCAGCAGTGGCCCTGGACAGGAACTCACCAACTATGGCTACACCTTC; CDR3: CASSGPGQELTNYGYTF
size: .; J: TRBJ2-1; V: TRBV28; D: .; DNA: TGTGCAGCAGGGAGGAGTCAGTTCTTC; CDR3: CAAGRSQFF
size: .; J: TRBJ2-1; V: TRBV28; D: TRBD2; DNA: TGTGCCAGCAGTCACCGGGACTACCACTACAATGAGCAGTTCTTC; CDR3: CASSHRDYHYNEQFF
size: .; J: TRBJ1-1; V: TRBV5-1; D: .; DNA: TGCGCCAGCAGCTTAAGATTTCCAGGGGTCGAGAACACTGAAGCTTTCTTT; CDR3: CASSLRFPGVENTEAFF
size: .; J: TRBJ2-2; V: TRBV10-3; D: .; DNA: TGTGCCATCAGTGAGCGCAGAGGGCCCACCGGGGAGCTGTTTTTT; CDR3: CAISERRGPTGELFF
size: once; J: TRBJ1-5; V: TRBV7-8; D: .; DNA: TGTGCCAGCAGCACACAGGGCAATCAGCCCCAGCATTTT; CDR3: CASSTQGNQPQHF
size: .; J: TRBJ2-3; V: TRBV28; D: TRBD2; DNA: TGTGCCAGCAGTGTAGCGGGAGGGCCCTCGGGCACAGATACGCAGTATTTT; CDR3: CASSVAGGPSGTDTQYF
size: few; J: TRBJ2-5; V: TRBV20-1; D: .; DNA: TGCAGTGCTAGCCCCATGGAGACCCAGTACTTC; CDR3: CSASPMETQYF